Here is one TCR beta chain with its context. Antigen: not known. Built from TCR beta cDNA, the libraries had unique molecular identifiers in them. Once roughly 0.9 to 10 million T cells were used, approximately 470,000 cDNA molecules resulted. TCRdb re-derived calls from the PCR reads in MiXCR, one entry per CDR3 protein. The data contain roughly 540,000 distinct CDR3 sequences, 30% to 40% of them singletons. The data stem from a study of post-analysis software for immune sequencing data. On the study more broadly: Recorded disease courses covered relapsing-remitting, secondary progressive and progressive-relapsing multiple sclerosis. Some patients had no subtype annotation. General study points: Normalized Chao1 diversity was significantly reduced in patients versus controls. Same-batch samples co-clustered strongly by F measure.

The source is a girl aged 2-17 years with multiple sclerosis. Sequenced material: blood.

CDR3 nucleotides: TGCGCCAGCAGCTTGGGACTCCGACCAAGAGTTTCCACCGGGGAGCTGTTTTTT. Its translation: CASSLGLRPRVSTGELFF. This chain uses TRBV5-1 with TRBJ2-2; D not resolved. From germline, CDR1 is SGHRS and CDR2 YFSETQ. Deletions cut 0 bases from V and 4 bases from J, with 19 bases between. The CDR3 sequence is 18 residues long. Full variable domain (rest looked up from reference TRBV5-1 and TRBJ2-2): KAGVTQTPRYLIKTRGQQVTLSCSPISGHRSVSWYQQTPGQGLQFLFEYFSETQRNKGNFPGRFSGRQFSNSRSEMNVSTLELGDSALYLCASSLGLRPRVSTGELFFGEGSRLTVL.